These 23 T cell receptor beta chains were all obtained from the same sample, sequenced in a study of T cells in Graves' hyperthyroidism and ophthalmopathy. There were TCR beta CDR3 regions amplified from RNA transcripts. An initial round of RT-PCR targeting the TCR CDR3 relied on the HTBI primer set. One entry per CDR3 protein results from TCRdb running MiXCR on the multiplex PCR reads. The sample yields a few hundred thousand distinct CDR3 sequences, around 13% seen once. Sequencing input: blood. All receptors come from a woman aged 18-35 years with Graves' hyperthyroidism.

The sample holds many counts of this clonotype. This sequence joins TRBV7-9 and TRBJ2-1; TRBD2 aligns across 8 bases. Germline V gives CDR1 SEHNR, CDR2 FQNEAQ (reference sequence). This CDR3 contains 13 residues. After removal of 10 bases from V and 5 bases from J, the junction contained 7 bases not matched to a gene. The CDR3 spells CAMMTSVNNEQFF. DNA for the CDR3: TGTGCCATGATGACTAGCGTAAACAATGAGCAGTTCTTC.

This clonotype was seen many times. The chain combines TRBV27 with TRBJ1-5; D gene unclear. The CDR3 totals 15 residues. CDR1 is MNHEY and CDR2 is SMNVEV in the germline V gene (reference sequence). V lost 3 bases to trimming and J lost 1 base, with 10 bases between them. The CDR3 nucleotides are TGTGCCAGCAGTTTGGGTGGAGGGAGCAATCAGCCCCAGCATTTT. Its translation: CASSLGGGSNQPQHF.

This clonotype has a count of ten or more. The chain carries TRBV3-1 and TRBJ1-1; D not resolved. This CDR3 is 13 amino acids long. V lost 0 bases and J lost 3, with 5 bases in between. Germline CDR1 LGHDT, CDR2 YNNKEL (reference sequence). CDR3 protein: CASSQDHHTEAFF. Written as DNA, the CDR3 is TGTGCCAGCAGCCAAGATCACCACACTGAAGCTTTCTTT. Using reference TRBV3-1 and TRBJ1-1 for the parts outside the CDR3, the full variable domain is DTAVSQTPKYLVTQMGNDKSIKCEQNLGHDTMYWYKQDSKKFLKIMFSYNNKELIINETVPNRFSPKSPDKAHLNLHINSLELGDSAVYFCASSQDHHTEAFFGQGTRLTVV.

This chain connects TRBV6-1 to TRBJ2-7; 14 bases are a match to TRBD2. Looked up from germline, CDR1 is MNHNS and CDR2 is SASEGT. The CDR3 runs 16 residues. The V gene end was trimmed by 6 bases and the J gene end by 3 bases; junction bases not matched to a gene: 7. The CDR3 is CASRPGLAGVLYEQYF. As DNA, the CDR3 is TGTGCCAGCAGGCCGGGACTAGCGGGAGTGCTCTACGAGCAGTACTTC.

There are many counts of this clonotype. This chain joins TRBV20-1 and TRBJ1-2; 7 nucleotides agree with TRBD1. V trimming: 1 base; J trimming: 8 bases; junction bases outside the gene matches: 16. Germline V CDR1 and CDR2: DFQATT, SNEGSKA (reference sequence). The CDR3 is 16 amino acids. This CDR3 reads CSARGDRVRGSEGYTF. CDR3 sequence (DNA): TGCAGTGCTAGAGGAGACAGGGTGCGGGGTTCAGAGGGCTACACCTTC.

There are many counts of this clonotype. The chain has TRBV2 and TRBJ2-7; TRBD1 is a possible D gene (5 bases). The CDR3 is 14 amino acids. Trimming left V 3 bases short and J 3 bases short, with 12 bases between. Germline CDR1 and CDR2: SNHLY and FYNNEI. CDR3 bases: TGTGCCAGCAGTGAGGCCAGGGCCTACTACGAGCAGTACTTC. Protein: CASSEARAYYEQYF.

There are many counts of this clonotype. Relative to the germline gene, one junction end is altered; a read error may explain this. The chain carries TRBV27 and TRBJ2-7, with TRBD2 matching 9 bases. Germline assignment: CDR1 MNHEY and CDR2 SMNVEV (reference sequence). The CDR3 runs to 13 residues. In DNA, the CDR3 is TGTGCCAGCACCTCTAGCGGGACCTACGAGCAATACTTC. Translated: CASTSSGTYEQYF.

This clonotype was counted only a few times. Sequence at one end of the junction differs from germline and may be a read error. This chain links TRBV20-1 with TRBJ2-1; D gene ambiguous. Germline CDR1 DFQATT, CDR2 SNEGSKA (reference sequence). This CDR3 is 13 amino acids long. For the CDR3, the DNA is TGCAGTGCTAGTCGAGCAGTCTACAATGAGCAGTCCTTC. Translating gives CSASRAVYNEQSF.

As regards this clonotype: The missing conserved phenylalanine or tryptophan at the end of this CDR3 makes a read error likely. The gene calls are TRBV2 and TRBJ2-7; 8 bases line up with TRBD2. The ends lost 6 bases at V and 2 bases at J; junction bases unmatched: 6. This CDR3 contains 14 residues. Germline-derived CDR1 and CDR2 are SNHLY and FYNNEI. The CDR3 region has the DNA TGTGCCAGCAGAGGAAAGACTAGCGCCTACGAGCAGTACCTC. Encoded protein: CASRGKTSAYEQYL.

CDR3 nucleotides: TGTGCCAGCTCCTCGATGCGAGAGCAGTTCTTC. Its protein is CASSSMREQFF. V and J are TRBV12-3 or TRBV12-4 and TRBJ2-1, with no clear D. The CDR3 runs to 11 residues. V lost 8 bases to trimming and J lost 10 bases, with 12 bases between them.

This rearrangement joins TRBV6-6 to TRBJ1-2; D uncertain. Germline lookup yields CDR1 MNHNY and CDR2 SVGAGI (reference sequence). The CDR3 spans 15 residues. Trimming took off 0 bases at V and 1 base at J, with 9 bases between the two ends. The CDR3 DNA reads TGTGCCAGCAGTTACTCGAGGCCGAATAACTATGGCTACACCTTC. Its protein is CASSYSRPNNYGYTF.

In this sample, this clonotype turned up many times. The V call is TRBV28, the J call TRBJ2-5; TRBD2 agrees at 8 bases. There are 15 residues in the CDR3. Germline V CDR1 and CDR2: MDHEN, SYDVKM. With V trimmed by 4 bases and J by 4 bases, 8 bases remained unmatched. The CDR3 spells CASSSVAGWGETQYF. The CDR3 DNA is TGTGCCAGCAGTTCGGTAGCGGGATGGGGAGAGACCCAGTACTTC.

This clonotype occurred many times. The rearrangement uses TRBV5-1 and TRBJ1-1; 10 bases map to TRBD1. The V gene end was trimmed by 4 bases and the J gene end by 7 bases; junction bases not matched to a gene: 13. CDR3 length: 16 amino acids. Germline CDR1 and CDR2: SGHRS and YFSETQ. The DNA of the CDR3 is TGCGCCAGCAGCACGGGAACCGACAGGGGGCAAGGTGAAGCTTTCTTT. This sequence encodes CASSTGTDRGQGEAFF.

The table lists this clonotype with many counts. The chain employs TRBV4-3 and TRBJ1-5; D is undetermined. The CDR3 is 15 amino acids. Trimming pared 1 base from V and 4 bases from J, leaving 11 bases between. Germline loops: CDR1 LGHNA, CDR2 YSLEER. This CDR3 reads CASSQGASGNQPQHF. The CDR3 nucleotides are TGCGCCAGCAGCCAAGGCGCCTCGGGGAATCAGCCCCAGCATTTT.

Only a few counts were recorded for this clonotype. The chain combines TRBV5-1 with TRBJ1-2; 8 bases fit TRBD1. The CDR3 has 15 residues. Trimming removed 4 bases from V and 4 bases from J; junction bases left unmatched: 9. The germline CDR1 and CDR2 sequences are SGHRS and YFSETQ. The CDR3 loop is CASSERTGSSYGYTF. The CDR3 coding sequence is TGCGCCAGCAGCGAAAGGACAGGGTCTAGCTATGGCTACACCTTC.

This clonotype came up a few times. The CDR3 protein is CASRTAGTGSYNEQFF. The CDR3 bases are TGTGCCAGCAGGACCGCGGGGACAGGGAGCTACAATGAGCAGTTCTTC. The gene calls are TRBV5-4 and TRBJ2-1; 9 bases map to TRBD1. Germline V gene sequence: CDR1 SGHNT, CDR2 YYREEE (reference sequence). The length of the CDR3 is 16 residues. Trimming cost V 5 bases and J 3 bases; bases outside gene matches: 9.

This clonotype was counted at least ten times. This chain joins TRBV13 and TRBJ2-1; 9 bases fit TRBD1. Germline V lookup: CDR1 PRHDT, CDR2 FYEKMQ (reference sequence). With 5 bases clipped from V and 5 bases from J, the junction kept 13 bases outside the gene matches. The CDR3 is 17 residues long. CDR3 amino acids: CASSATGGQGLNNEQFF. The DNA of the CDR3 is TGTGCCAGCAGCGCGACCGGCGGACAGGGGCTGAACAATGAGCAGTTCTTC.

This clonotype was recorded many times. The chain couples TRBV30 to TRBJ2-2; D gene uncertain. The CDR3 totals 14 residues. V dropped 4 bases and J dropped 6 bases, with 15 bases sitting between them. The germline V gene has CDR1 GTSNPN and CDR2 SVGIG (reference sequence). Here the CDR3 reads CAWTPLPGSGELFF. For the CDR3, the DNA is TGTGCCTGGACCCCTCTCCCAGGTTCCGGGGAGCTGTTTTTT. The entire variable domain, with the rest obtained from reference TRBV30 and TRBJ2-2, is as follows: SQTIHQWPATLVQPVGSPLSLECTVEGTSNPNLYWYRQAAGRGLQLLFYSVGIGQISSEVPQNLSASRPQDRQFILSSKKLLLSDSGFYLCAWTPLPGSGELFFGEGSRLTVL.

This clonotype appeared many times. This rearrangement joins TRBV5-5 to TRBJ1-1, with 9 positions matching TRBD1. V gave up 5 bases and J gave up 3 bases; unmatched junction bases: 5. Germline lookup yields CDR1 SGHKS and CDR2 YYEKEE (reference sequence). This CDR3 is built from 14 residues. The CDR3 DNA reads TGTGCCAGCAGGAGGACAGGGGAGTACACTGAAGCTTTCTTT. Translated, it gives CASRRTGEYTEAFF.

The table lists this clonotype with many counts. This chain joins TRBV15 and TRBJ1-6, with 9 bases identical to TRBD1. This CDR3 has 13 residues. J was trimmed by 7 bases and V by 6 bases; bases with no gene match: 1. Germline V gene lookup returns CDR1 LNHNV and CDR2 YYDKDF (reference sequence). The CDR3 loop is CATRGTGNSPLHF. The CDR3 DNA is TGTGCCACCAGAGGGACAGGGAATTCACCCCTCCACTTT.

This sequence joins TRBV28 and TRBJ1-5, with D possibly TRBD1 on 6 matching bases. The CDR3 spans 15 residues. CDR1 is MDHEN and CDR2 is SYDVKM in the germline V gene. Trimming pared 6 bases from V and 0 bases from J, leaving 12 bases between. In DNA, the CDR3 is TGTGCCAGCAGCCCCACAGGGAGTAGCAATCAGCCCCAGCATTTT. Amino acid sequence: CASSPTGSSNQPQHF.

This clonotype has a count of ten or more. The V and J genes are TRBV7-9 and TRBJ2-3; D ambiguous. V was pared by 5 bases and J by 4 bases, with 10 bases between. Germline-derived CDR1 and CDR2 are SEHNR and FQNEAQ (reference sequence). There are 13 residues in the CDR3. The CDR3 loop is CASSRPRADTQYF. In nucleotides, the CDR3 is TGTGCCAGCAGCAGACCCCGCGCAGATACGCAGTATTTT.

In its sample, this clonotype was seen many times. The J gene is TRBJ1-3, the V gene TRBV3-1, with no clear D. The V and J ends lost 1 base and 0 bases respectively, with 7 bases between them. The CDR3 covers 15 residues. Germline V gene data show CDR1 as LGHDT and CDR2 as YNNKEL (reference sequence). The CDR3 is CASSQVPSSGNTIYF. The CDR3 DNA reads TGTGCCAGCAGCCAAGTTCCGAGCTCTGGAAACACCATATATTTT.